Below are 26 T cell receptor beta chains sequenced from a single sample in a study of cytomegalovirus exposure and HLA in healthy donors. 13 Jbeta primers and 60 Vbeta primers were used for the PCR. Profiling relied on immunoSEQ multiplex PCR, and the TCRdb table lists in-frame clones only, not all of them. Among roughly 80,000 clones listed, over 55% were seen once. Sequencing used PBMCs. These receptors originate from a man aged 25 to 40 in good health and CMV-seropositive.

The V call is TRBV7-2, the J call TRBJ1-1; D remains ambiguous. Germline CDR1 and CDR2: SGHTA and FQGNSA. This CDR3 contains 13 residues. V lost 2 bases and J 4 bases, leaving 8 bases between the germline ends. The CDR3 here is CASSLTEVTEAFF. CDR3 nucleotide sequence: TGTGCCAGCAGCTTAACTGAGGTCACTGAAGCTTTCTTT.

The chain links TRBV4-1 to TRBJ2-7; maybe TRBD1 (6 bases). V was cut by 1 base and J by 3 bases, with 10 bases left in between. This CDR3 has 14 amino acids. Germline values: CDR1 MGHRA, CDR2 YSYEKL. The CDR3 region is CASSQGQGIYEQYF. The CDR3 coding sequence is TGCGCCAGCAGCCAAGGGCAGGGGATCTACGAGCAGTACTTC.

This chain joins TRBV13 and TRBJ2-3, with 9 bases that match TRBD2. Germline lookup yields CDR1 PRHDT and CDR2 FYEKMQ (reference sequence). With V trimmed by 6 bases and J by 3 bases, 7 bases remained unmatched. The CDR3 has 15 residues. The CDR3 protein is CASRMAGGPTDTQYF. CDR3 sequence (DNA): TGTGCCAGCAGAATGGCGGGAGGGCCAACAGATACGCAGTATTTT.

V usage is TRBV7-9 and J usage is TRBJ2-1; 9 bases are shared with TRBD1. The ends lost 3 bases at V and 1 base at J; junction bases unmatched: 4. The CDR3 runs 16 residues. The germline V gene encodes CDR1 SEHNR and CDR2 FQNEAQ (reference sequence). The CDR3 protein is CASSFTTGGSYNEQFF. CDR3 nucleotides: TGTGCCAGCAGCTTTACGACAGGGGGTTCCTACAATGAGCAGTTCTTC. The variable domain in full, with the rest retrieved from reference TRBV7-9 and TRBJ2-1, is DTGVSQNPRHKITKRGQNVTFRCDPISEHNRLYWYRQTLGQGPEFLTYFQNEAQLEKSRLLSDRFSAERPKGSFSTLEIQRTEQGDSAMYLCASSFTTGGSYNEQFFGPGTRLTVL.

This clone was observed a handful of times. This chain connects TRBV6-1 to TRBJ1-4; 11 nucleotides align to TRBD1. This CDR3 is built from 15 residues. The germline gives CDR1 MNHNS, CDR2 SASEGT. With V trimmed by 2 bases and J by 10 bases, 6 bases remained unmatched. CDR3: CASSESGTGGTKLFF. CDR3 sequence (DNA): TGTGCCAGCAGTGAATCAGGGACAGGGGGGACAAAACTGTTTTTT.

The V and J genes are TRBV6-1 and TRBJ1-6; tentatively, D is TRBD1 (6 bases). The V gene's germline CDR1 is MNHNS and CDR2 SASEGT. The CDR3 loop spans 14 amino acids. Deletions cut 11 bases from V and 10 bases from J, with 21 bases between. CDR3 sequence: CAVSPGGGGSPLHF. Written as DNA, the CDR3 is TGTGCCGTCTCTCCGGGAGGGGGTGGGTCACCCCTCCACTTT.

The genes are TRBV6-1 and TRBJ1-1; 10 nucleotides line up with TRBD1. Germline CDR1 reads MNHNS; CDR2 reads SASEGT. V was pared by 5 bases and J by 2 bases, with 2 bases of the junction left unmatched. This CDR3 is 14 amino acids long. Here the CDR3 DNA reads TGTGCCAGCAGTTGGGACAGGGGTAACACTGAAGCTTTCTTT. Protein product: CASSWDRGNTEAFF.

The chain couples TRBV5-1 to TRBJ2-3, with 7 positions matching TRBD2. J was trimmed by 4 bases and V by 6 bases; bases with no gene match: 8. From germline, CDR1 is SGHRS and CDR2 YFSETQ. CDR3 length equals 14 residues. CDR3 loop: CASMRGYEADTQYF. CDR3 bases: TGCGCCAGCATGCGGGGGTACGAGGCAGATACGCAGTATTTT.

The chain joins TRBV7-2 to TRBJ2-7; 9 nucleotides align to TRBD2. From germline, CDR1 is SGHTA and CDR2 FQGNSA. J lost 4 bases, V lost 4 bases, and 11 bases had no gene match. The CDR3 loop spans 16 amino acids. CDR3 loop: CASSSQGAGGPYEQYF. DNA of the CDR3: TGTGCCAGCAGCTCTCAAGGGGCGGGAGGGCCTTACGAGCAGTACTTC.

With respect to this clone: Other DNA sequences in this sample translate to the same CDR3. CDR3 nucleotide sequence: TGTGCCAGCAGCTTGGGCAGGGGATCCTACGAGCAGTACTTC. Protein sequence: CASSLGRGSYEQYF. The chain recombines TRBV5-4 with TRBJ2-7; a weak D match, TRBD1 (6 bases). Germline loops: CDR1 SGHNT, CDR2 YYREEE (reference sequence). The germline V and J ends were trimmed by 0 bases and 1 base, with 8 bases remaining between them. The CDR3 is made up of 14 amino acids.

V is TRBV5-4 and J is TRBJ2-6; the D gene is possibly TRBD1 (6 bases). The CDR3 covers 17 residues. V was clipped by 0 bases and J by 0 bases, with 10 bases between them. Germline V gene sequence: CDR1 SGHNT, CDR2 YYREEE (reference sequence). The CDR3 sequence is CASSLGGPYSGANVLTF. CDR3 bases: TGTGCCAGCAGCTTGGGGGGGCCGTACTCTGGGGCCAACGTCCTGACTTTC.

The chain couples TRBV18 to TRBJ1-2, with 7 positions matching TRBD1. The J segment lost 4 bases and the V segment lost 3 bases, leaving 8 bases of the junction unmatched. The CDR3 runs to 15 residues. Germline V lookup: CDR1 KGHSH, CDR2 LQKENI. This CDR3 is CASSPAQGYSYGYTF. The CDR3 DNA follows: TGTGCCAGCTCACCCGCACAGGGGTATAGCTATGGCTACACCTTC. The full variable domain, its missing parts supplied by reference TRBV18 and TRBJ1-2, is NAGVMQNPRHLVRRRGQEARLRCSPMKGHSHVYWYRQLPEEGLKFMVYLQKENIIDESGMPKERFSAEFPKEGPSILRIQQVVRGDSAAYFCASSPAQGYSYGYTFGSGTRLTVV.

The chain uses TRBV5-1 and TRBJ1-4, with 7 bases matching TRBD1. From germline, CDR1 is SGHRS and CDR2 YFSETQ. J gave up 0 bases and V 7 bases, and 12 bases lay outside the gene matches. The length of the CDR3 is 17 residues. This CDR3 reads CASSRTGGTATNEKLFF. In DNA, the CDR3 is TGCGCCAGCTCCCGGACAGGCGGCACAGCAACTAATGAAAAACTGTTTTTT.

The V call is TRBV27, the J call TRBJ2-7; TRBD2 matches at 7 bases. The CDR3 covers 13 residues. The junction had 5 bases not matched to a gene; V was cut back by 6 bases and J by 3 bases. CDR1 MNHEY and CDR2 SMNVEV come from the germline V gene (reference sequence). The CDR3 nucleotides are TGTGCCAGCAGACAGACTAGCCTCTACGAGCAGTACTTC. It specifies CASRQTSLYEQYF.

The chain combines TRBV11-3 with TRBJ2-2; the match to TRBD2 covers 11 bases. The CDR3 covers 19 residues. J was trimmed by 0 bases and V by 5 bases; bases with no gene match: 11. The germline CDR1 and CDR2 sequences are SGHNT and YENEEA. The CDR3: CASSPQAGTSGANTGELFF. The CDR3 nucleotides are TGTGCCAGCAGCCCACAAGCCGGGACTAGCGGAGCGAACACCGGGGAGCTGTTTTTT. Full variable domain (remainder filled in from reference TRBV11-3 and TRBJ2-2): EAGVVQSPRYKIIEKKQPVAFWCNPISGHNTLYWYLQNLGQGPELLIRYENEEAVDDSQLPKDRFSAERLKGVDSTLKIQPAELGDSAVYLCASSPQAGTSGANTGELFFGEGSRLTVL.

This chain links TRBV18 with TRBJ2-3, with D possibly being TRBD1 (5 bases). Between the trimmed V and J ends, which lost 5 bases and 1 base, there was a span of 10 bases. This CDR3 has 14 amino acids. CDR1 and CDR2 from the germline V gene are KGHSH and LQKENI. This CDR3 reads CASSKGQGTDTQYF. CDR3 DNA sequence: TGTGCCAGCTCAAAGGGGCAAGGCACAGATACGCAGTATTTT.

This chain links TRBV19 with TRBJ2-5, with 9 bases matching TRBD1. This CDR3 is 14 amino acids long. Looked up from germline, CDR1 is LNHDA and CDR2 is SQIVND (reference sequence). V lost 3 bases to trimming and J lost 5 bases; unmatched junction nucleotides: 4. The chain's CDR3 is CASSMTGGVETQYF. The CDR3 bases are TGTGCCAGTAGTATGACAGGGGGAGTCGAGACCCAGTACTTC.

The CDR3 spells CASSSGTGNEQYF. As DNA, the CDR3 is TGTGCCAGCAGCTCCGGGACAGGCAACGAGCAGTACTTC. The chain joins TRBV5-4 to TRBJ2-7; 8 bases match TRBD1. CDR3 size: 13 residues. CDR1 and CDR2 (germline): SGHNT, YYREEE (reference sequence). Trimming removed 3 bases from V and 5 bases from J; junction bases left unmatched: 4.

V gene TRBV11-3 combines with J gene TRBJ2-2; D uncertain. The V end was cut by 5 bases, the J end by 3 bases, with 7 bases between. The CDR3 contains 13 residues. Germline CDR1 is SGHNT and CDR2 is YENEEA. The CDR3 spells CASSDTDTGELFF. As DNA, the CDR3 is TGTGCCAGCAGCGACACTGACACCGGGGAGCTGTTTTTT.

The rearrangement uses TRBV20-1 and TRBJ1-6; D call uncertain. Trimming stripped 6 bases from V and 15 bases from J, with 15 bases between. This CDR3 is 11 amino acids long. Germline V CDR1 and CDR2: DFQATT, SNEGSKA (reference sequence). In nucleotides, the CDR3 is TGCAGTGCCCCGTCCCCCGGGGTCCTCCACTTT. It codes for CSAPSPGVLHF.

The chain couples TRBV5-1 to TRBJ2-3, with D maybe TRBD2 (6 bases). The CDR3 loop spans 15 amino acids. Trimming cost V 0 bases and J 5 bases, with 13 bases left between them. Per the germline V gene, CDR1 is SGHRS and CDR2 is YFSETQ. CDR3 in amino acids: CASSLESGRGDTQYF. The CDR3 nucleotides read TGCGCCAGCAGCTTGGAGTCAGGGCGGGGAGATACGCAGTATTTT.

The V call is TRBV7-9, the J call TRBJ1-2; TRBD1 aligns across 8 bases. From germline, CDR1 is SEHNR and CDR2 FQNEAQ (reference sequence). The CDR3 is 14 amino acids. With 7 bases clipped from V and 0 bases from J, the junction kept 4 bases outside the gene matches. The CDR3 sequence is CASTLDRANYGYTF. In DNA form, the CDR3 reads TGTGCCAGCACCTTGGACAGGGCTAACTATGGCTACACCTTC.

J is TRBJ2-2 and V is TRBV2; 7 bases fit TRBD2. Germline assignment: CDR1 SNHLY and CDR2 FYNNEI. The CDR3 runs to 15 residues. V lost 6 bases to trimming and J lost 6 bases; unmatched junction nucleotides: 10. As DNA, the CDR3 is TGTGCCAGCAGGTTCACTAGCGAGTTGGCCGGGGAGCTGTTTTTT. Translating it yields CASRFTSELAGELFF.

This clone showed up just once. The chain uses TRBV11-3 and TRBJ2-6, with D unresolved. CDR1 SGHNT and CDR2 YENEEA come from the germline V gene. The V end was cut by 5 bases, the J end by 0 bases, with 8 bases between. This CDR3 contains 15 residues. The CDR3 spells CASSPRYSGANVLTF. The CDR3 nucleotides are TGTGCCAGCAGCCCACGGTACTCTGGGGCCAACGTCCTGACTTTC.

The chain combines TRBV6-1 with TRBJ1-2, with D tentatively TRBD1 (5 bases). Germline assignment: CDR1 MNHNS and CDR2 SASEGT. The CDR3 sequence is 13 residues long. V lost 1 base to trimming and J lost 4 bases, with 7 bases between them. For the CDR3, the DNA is TGTGCCAGCAGTGAAGGACAGTTCTATGGCTACACCTTC. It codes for CASSEGQFYGYTF.

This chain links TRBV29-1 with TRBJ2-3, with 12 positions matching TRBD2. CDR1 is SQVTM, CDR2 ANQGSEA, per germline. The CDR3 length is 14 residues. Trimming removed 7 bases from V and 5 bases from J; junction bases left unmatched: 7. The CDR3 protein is CSARTSGNVDTQYF. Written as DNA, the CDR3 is TGCAGCGCCCGGACTAGCGGGAATGTAGATACGCAGTATTTT.